This TCR beta chain is from a study of shared clonotypes between healthy human individuals (TCRdb year 2020). At the level of the whole study: A couple of women and three men aged 18 to 49 years were included in the cohort. To increase sequencing depth and limit assay-specific biases, TCR repertoire library preparation and sequencing were carried out by different laboratories using diverse techniques. To estimate repertoire size and how much clonotypes are shared between individuals, the study performed deep sequencing of blood TCR repertoires from 4 to 6 healthy adults. Between about 0.8 and 9 billion PBMCs per donor were obtained by leukapheresis. Per donor, three plates each were used for CD4 naive and CD4 memory, two for CD8 naive, and one for CD8 memory.

V ends up 5 bases short and J 1 base short, with an unmatched junction base count of 5. From the germline V gene, CDR1 is MRHNA and CDR2 is SNTAGT. From the cysteine through the phenylalanine, the CDR3 covers 15 amino acids. The CDR3 DNA has 45 bases and is translated from base 1. Using the deep immunoSEQ assay, multiplex PCR amplified TCR CDR3 regions from genomic DNA. For each cell subset, the extracted genomic DNA was distributed evenly across all wells of several immunoSEQ 96-well plates, and each plate served as one replicate. For sorted subsets, 200 ng of genomic DNA, equivalent to some 33,000 T cell genomes, went into each replicate PCR. Purified libraries were measured with a Qubit 3.0 fluorometer, size-checked on a Bioanalyzer 2100, and measured again with the KAPA Library Quantification kit. Every immunoSEQ 96-well plate was sequenced on a separate single-read 150-cycle Illumina NextSeq 550 flow cell. On the authors' methods: Because only junctional sequences without quality scores were contained in the immunoSEQ output, filtering matching that applied to full-length reads could not be performed. Sequences were annotated with PyIR, a Python wrapper for IgBLAST v1.9, and V/J genes and CDR3 were assigned using IMGT germline references. Any read was removed if the V/J assignment was weak (E-value above 1e-6), the CDR3 was missing, or the read contained stop codons, out-of-frame junctions, or ambiguous translated residues. V3J clonotypes were defined as sequences sharing the same inferred V gene, J gene, and CDR3 amino acid sequence. To compute the percentage overlap between repertoires, the number of shared unique clonotypes was divided by the size of the smaller repertoire. RTK rarefaction, the Chao1 estimator, and Recon v2.1 estimates of unobserved clonotypes were used to assess repertoire richness. For all TCRbeta clonotypes obtained by the gDNA method from a handful of donors, generation probabilities were computed with OLGA. TCRdb holds this immuneACCESS table with in-frame rearrangements only. Some clones are missing; in checked studies, unresolved V genes explain under half, and the rest has no known cause. The V and J calls and the clone size are those of that table, but D and trimming were determined from the DNA. Counted in this sample were about 2.1 million clones; roughly 93% of them appeared once. About 1.7% of the sample is in the top ten clones.

Here is what the overall study found, with its caveats: Larger estimated clonotype richness was generally found for naive subsets than for memory subsets. Even with the large sequencing depth, rarefaction of the sorted-subset datasets indicated that sequencing was incomplete. Compared with non-shared clonotypes, clonotypes shared by all four sorted-subset donors had higher generation probabilities. Across several donors, 5% to 6% of naive CD4, roughly 3.3% of naive CD8, approximately 2.5% of memory CD4, and 0.4% of memory CD8 clonotypes were shared. Pairwise subsampling led to the expectation that sequencing depth would affect the degree of clonotype sharing among donors. The small number of donors limited the genetic and exposure-history diversity represented. Sampling was limited to blood, and TCR repertoires in tissue likely differ from TCR repertoires in blood.

CD8 naive samples were CD45RO-negative cells positively selected for CCR7, giving a CD45RA+CCR7+ population that excluded TemRA cells. The donors were healthy, HIV-negative adults who had no recently reported acute infections or vaccinations. Every donor was a Caucasian adult residing in Nashville, Tennessee, USA. After blood collection by leukapheresis, PBMCs were isolated using Ficoll-Histopaque density gradient centrifugation and then cryopreserved in the vapor phase of liquid nitrogen. Analytical flow cytometry was used to check the purity and quantity of every magnetically sorted T cell population. Each sorted fraction had its genomic DNA isolated and then quantified by UV absorbance on a Nanodrop 2000c. On this clone itself: Which antigen it targets is not known. The input lacks base qualities; no much larger clone sits a single base away.

This sequence uses TRBV6-4 and TRBJ2-3, with 8 central nucleotides matching TRBD1. The sample consisted of naive CD8+ T cells from PBMCs. What the cell subset or site label conveys for this sample: CD45RA+CCR7+. The receptor comes from a man younger than 35 in good health. Some clones in this sample may be carry-over from other donors' samples. This receptor carries the CDR3 CASSRTTGGTDTQYF. Read as DNA, the sequence is TGTGCCAGCAGTAGAACGACAGGGGGCACAGATACGCAGTATTTT.